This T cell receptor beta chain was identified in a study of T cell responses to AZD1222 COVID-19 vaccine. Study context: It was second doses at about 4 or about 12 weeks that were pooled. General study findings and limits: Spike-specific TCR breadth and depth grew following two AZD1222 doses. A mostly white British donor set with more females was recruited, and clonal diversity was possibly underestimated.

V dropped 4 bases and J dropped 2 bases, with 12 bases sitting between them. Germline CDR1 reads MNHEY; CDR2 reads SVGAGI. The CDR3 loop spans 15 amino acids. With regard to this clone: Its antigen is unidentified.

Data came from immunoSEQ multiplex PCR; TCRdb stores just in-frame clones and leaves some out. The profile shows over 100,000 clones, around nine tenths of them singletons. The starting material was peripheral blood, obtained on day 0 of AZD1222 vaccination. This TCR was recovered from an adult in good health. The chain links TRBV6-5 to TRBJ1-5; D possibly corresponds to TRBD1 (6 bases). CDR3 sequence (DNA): TGTGCCAGCAGTTCGTTGGGGGCGCGCAATCAGCCCCAGCATTTT. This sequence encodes CASSSLGARNQPQHF.